This T cell receptor (beta chain) was captured in a study of shared clonotypes between healthy human individuals. The V gene's germline CDR1 is MGHDK and CDR2 SYGVNS. Trimming at V came to 5 bases and at J to 1 base, leaving 3 bases not matched to a gene. This CDR3 is 14 amino acids long. Generated by immunoSEQ multiplex PCR, the TCRdb table keeps only in-frame clones and is missing some. The sample consists of some 1,900,000 clones, approximately 94% of them appearing once. A note on this clone: What it recognizes is unknown.

As defined, naive CD8 cells were CD45RO-negative and positively selected for CCR7, with terminally differentiated effector memory CD45RA+ cells excluded. All participating donors were Caucasian adults from Nashville, Tennessee. Study conclusions and caveats: Estimated richness values were generally larger in naive subsets than in memory subsets.

This chain uses TRBV25-1 with TRBJ2-5, with 8 bases that match TRBD1. The sample consisted of naive CD8+ T cells sorted from blood. This receptor was taken from a man between 18 and 29 years old in good health. The CDR3 protein is CASSITGGQETQYF. CDR3 DNA sequence: TGTGCCAGCAGTATAACAGGGGGCCAAGAGACCCAGTACTTC.